One and the same sample provided the 13 T cell receptor beta chains below, sequenced in a study of T cell repertoires in cytomegalovirus infection. TCRdb reprocessed the reads via MiXCR and lists one record per CDR3 protein. Of some 700,000 distinct CDR3 sequences listed, under 40% are singletons. Sequenced material: PBMCs. All receptors come from a human donor in good health (CMV status not recorded). Some clones in this sample may be carry-over from other donors' samples.

This clonotype occurred once. V and J are TRBV11-2 and TRBJ2-1; TRBD2 aligns across 11 bases. The CDR3 extends over 15 amino acids. After removal of 3 bases from V and 6 bases from J, the junction contained 4 bases not matched to a gene. Germline CDR1 SGHAT, CDR2 FQNNGV. CDR3 sequence: CASSFSGGALNEQFF. The CDR3 DNA reads TGTGCCAGCAGCTTTAGCGGGGGGGCTCTCAATGAGCAGTTCTTC.

This clonotype was seen ten or more times. The V and J genes are TRBV7-9 and TRBJ2-7; D gene unclear. The germline CDR1 and CDR2 sequences are SEHNR and FQNEAQ (reference sequence). V was clipped by 2 bases and J by 5 bases, with 16 bases between them. There are 15 residues in the CDR3. The DNA of the CDR3 is TGTGCCAGCAGCTTAAACGTAGGTTTAAAGGACGAGCAGTACTTC. Translated: CASSLNVGLKDEQYF.

This clonotype was picked up one time. One end of the junction is discordant with germline, which a read error may explain. The chain carries TRBV6-2 or TRBV6-3 and TRBJ1-6; no clear D gene. This CDR3 region has 15 residues. Germline-derived CDR1 and CDR2 are MNHEY and SVGEGT. The CDR3 reads CSSSVTPIQDSPLHF. The DNA for the CDR3 is TGTTCCAGCAGTGTTACCCCTATCCAGGATTCACCCCTCCACTTT.

There are a few counts of this clonotype. V gene TRBV7-6 combines with J gene TRBJ1-5; weak D call: TRBD1 (5 bases). The V gene lost 1 base and the J gene lost 7 bases, with 17 bases spanning the gap. The CDR3 is 16 residues long. Germline assignment: CDR1 SGHVS and CDR2 FNYEAQ. Written as DNA, the CDR3 is TGTGCCAGCAGCTTAGAGGTTGGGGGGAGGGCGCAGCCCCAGCATTTT. Protein: CASSLEVGGRAQPQHF.

This clonotype appeared many times. The CDR3 region is CASSFKTGVVETQYF. CDR3 DNA sequence: TGTGCCAGCAGCTTTAAGACAGGGGTGGTTGAGACCCAGTACTTC. The V and J genes are TRBV7-2 and TRBJ2-5, with TRBD1 identical over 8 bases. This CDR3 has 15 residues. Germline values: CDR1 SGHTA, CDR2 FQGNSA. The trim removed 3 bases at V and 5 bases at J, leaving 8 bases unmatched.

A few counts support this clonotype. This chain joins TRBV7-3 and TRBJ2-7; 10 bases map to TRBD2. V dropped 5 bases and J dropped 2; count of bases not matched to a gene: 21. Germline assignment: CDR1 SGHTA and CDR2 FQGTGA. The CDR3 consists of 20 residues. The CDR3 sequence is CASSPTGLAGAGSKPYEQYF. Written as DNA, the CDR3 is TGTGCCAGCAGCCCCACGGGGCTAGCGGGGGCGGGTTCAAAGCCCTACGAGCAGTACTTC.

Concerning this clonotype itself: A single base separates this from a much larger clone, so it may be a read error. The rearrangement joins TRBV28 to TRBJ2-7; D may be TRBD1 (6 bases). Germline lookup yields CDR1 MDHEN and CDR2 SYDVKM. The CDR3 covers 16 residues. The CDR3 here is CASSFVGASEHYEKYF. CDR3 bases: TGTGCCAGCAGTTTTGTGGGGGCCTCAGAGCACTACGAGAAGTACTTC.

Of note for this clonotype: At one end the junction does not follow the germline gene, possibly because of a read error. CDR3: CGSAQEGETQYF. CDR3 in DNA: TGCGGCAGCGCCCAGGAGGGGGAGACCCAGTACTTC. J is TRBJ2-5 and V is TRBV5-1, with a weak D call TRBD2 (6 bases). Germline CDR1 is SGHRS and CDR2 is YFSETQ. This CDR3 spans 12 amino acids.

This clonotype was detected a few times. The rearrangement uses TRBV7-8 and TRBJ1-6; possible D gene TRBD1, 5 bases. The CDR3 runs to 18 residues. Per germline, CDR1 SGHVS and CDR2 FQNEAQ. V lost 3 bases and J 0 bases, leaving 15 bases between the germline ends. CDR3 nucleotides: TGTGCCAGCAGCTTGCAAACAGGTCGGAGCTCCTATAATTCACCCCTCCACTTT. Protein: CASSLQTGRSSYNSPLHF.

The CDR3 loop reads CASSPPFNEQFF. CDR3 DNA sequence: TGTGCCAGCAGTCCCCCCTTCAATGAGCAGTTCTTC. The chain links TRBV28 to TRBJ2-1; D is undetermined. Trimming left V 5 bases short and J 6 bases short, with 8 bases between. From germline, CDR1 is MDHEN and CDR2 SYDVKM. This CDR3 comprises 12 residues.

The rearrangement links TRBV3-1 to TRBJ2-7, with 7 nucleotides matching TRBD1. V trimming: 5 bases; J trimming: 3 bases; junction bases outside the gene matches: 25. The CDR3 is 20 amino acids. The germline gives CDR1 LGHDT, CDR2 YNNKEL (reference sequence). The CDR3 bases are TGTGCCAGCAGCGAGAGACCGACAGGGTCGTTAATGGGTACACACTACGAGCAGTACTTC. It is translated as CASSERPTGSLMGTHYEQYF.

This rearrangement joins TRBV20-1 to TRBJ2-1, with D unclear. This CDR3 is built from 14 residues. V was cut by 2 bases and J by 7 bases, with 15 bases left in between. Germline loops: CDR1 DFQATT, CDR2 SNEGSKA (reference sequence). The CDR3: CSARQDPALNEQFF. CDR3 sequence (DNA): TGCAGTGCTAGACAGGATCCGGCCCTGAATGAGCAGTTCTTC.

V usage is TRBV27 and J usage is TRBJ1-2; D not resolved. Trimming shortened V by 8 bases and J by 4 bases, and 8 bases separated the two germline ends. The CDR3 has 11 amino acids. From germline, CDR1 is MNHEY and CDR2 SMNVEV (reference sequence). CDR3 DNA sequence: TGTGCCAGCCATGGACCCTATGGCTACACCTTC. Translation gives CASHGPYGYTF.